This TCR beta chain was observed in a study of OX40 agonist ivuxolimab in advanced cancers. Study-level background: Dose-escalation subjects each had hepatocellular carcinoma, melanoma, renal cell or head and neck cancer. Antecedent anti-PD-1, anti-PD-L1 or anti-CTLA-4 therapy was permissible, with under 50% having received some.

Clones were sequenced by immunoSEQ multiplex PCR, and TCRdb holds only the in-frame ones, with some missing. The sample yields tens of thousands of clones, about four fifths seen once. Study-wide results and caveats: Clonal expansion among partial responders at 0.1-3.0 mg/kg ranked near the lowest.

This CDR3 has 13 residues. Between the trimmed V and J ends, which lost 2 bases and 6 bases, there was a span of 9 bases. Germline CDR1 is LNHDA and CDR2 is SQIVND (reference sequence). About this clone itself: Its antigen is currently unknown.

The receptor's source is an adult with an advanced solid tumor such as melanoma, head and neck, liver or kidney cancer. Sequenced here: CD4+ or CD8+ T cells sorted from blood, sampled in a trial of the OX40 agonist ivuxolimab. The chain uses TRBV19 and TRBJ2-3; D might be TRBD2 (6 bases). In DNA form, the CDR3 reads TGTGCCAGTAGTATACTGGGACTGGATACGCAGTATTTT. It is translated as CASSILGLDTQYF.